Listed below are T cell receptor beta chains from one sample, sequenced in a study of graft-versus-host responses after intestinal transplantation. No cognate antigen is known for these TCRs. The protocol was immunoSEQ multiplex PCR, while the TCRdb copy is restricted to in-frame clones and leaves out a portion. This table has about 70,000 clones, 90% appearing once. Sample: unstimulated CD8+ T cells sorted from spleen or lymph node cells, taken before intestinal transplant. The receptor source for this set is a human donor who received an intestinal transplant. The CDR3 runs from the conserved cysteine through the conserved F or W. The D gene is left open where the match is weak. Clone size is stated in some rows and not others, as once, few, many or a class when expanded.

abundance: NA
d_gene: NA
j_gene: TRBJ1-5
v_gene: TRBV19
CDR3nt: TGTGCCAGTAGTACGGACTCAGACAGGTATTATCAGCCCCAGCATTTT
CDR3aa: CASSTDSDRYYQPQHF

abundance: NA
d_gene: NA
j_gene: TRBJ1-2
v_gene: TRBV6-1
CDR3nt: TGTGCCAGCAGCGAAACAGACACCCTATCCTATGGCTACACCTTC
CDR3aa: CASSETDTLSYGYTF

abundance: NA
d_gene: NA
j_gene: TRBJ1-2
v_gene: TRBV19
CDR3nt: TGTGCCAGTAGCTCGGGGGGGACGGGAGGTTACTATGGCTACACCTTC
CDR3aa: CASSSGGTGGYYGYTF

abundance: NA
d_gene: TRBD2
j_gene: TRBJ2-1
v_gene: TRBV18
CDR3nt: TGTGCCAGCTCACCTAGGACTAGCGCAATCGGGCGAATTTACAATGAGCAGTTCTTC
CDR3aa: CASSPRTSAIGRIYNEQFF

abundance: NA
d_gene: TRBD1
j_gene: TRBJ1-1
v_gene: TRBV5-6
CDR3nt: TGTGCCAGCAGCTGGGGGACAGGGAACACTGAAGCTTTCTTT
CDR3aa: CASSWGTGNTEAFF

abundance: NA
d_gene: TRBD2
j_gene: TRBJ2-1
v_gene: TRBV9
CDR3nt: TGTGCCAGCAGCGCGGGACTAGCGGCTTACAATGAGCAGTTCTTC
CDR3aa: CASSAGLAAYNEQFF

abundance: NA
d_gene: NA
j_gene: TRBJ1-1
v_gene: TRBV9
CDR3nt: TGTGCCAGCAGCTCCGCCGGCGACAGGATGAACACTGAAGCTTTCTTT
CDR3aa: CASSSAGDRMNTEAFF

abundance: NA
d_gene: NA
j_gene: TRBJ1-2
v_gene: TRBV9
CDR3nt: TGTGCCAGCAGCGTAACAGGGACATCTAACTATGGCTACACCTTC
CDR3aa: CASSVTGTSNYGYTF

abundance: NA
d_gene: NA
j_gene: TRBJ1-4
v_gene: TRBV6-5
CDR3nt: TGTGCCAGCAGTTTCGGGGTGCGGGGGAATGAAAAACTGTTTTTT
CDR3aa: CASSFGVRGNEKLFF

abundance: once
d_gene: NA
j_gene: TRBJ1-1
v_gene: TRBV5-1
CDR3nt: TGCGCCAGCAGCTTGAGGGGCTATGAAGCTTTCTTT
CDR3aa: CASSLRGYEAFF

abundance: NA
d_gene: TRBD1
j_gene: TRBJ1-1
v_gene: TRBV5-6
CDR3nt: TGTGCCAGCAGCCCAGGGACAGCAGAAGCTTTCTTT
CDR3aa: CASSPGTAEAFF

abundance: NA
d_gene: TRBD1
j_gene: TRBJ1-2
v_gene: TRBV9
CDR3nt: TGTGCCAGCAGCCCGGACAGGGGATTCTATGGCTACACCTTC
CDR3aa: CASSPDRGFYGYTF

abundance: NA
d_gene: NA
j_gene: TRBJ1-2
v_gene: TRBV13
CDR3nt: TGTGCCAGCAGCGCATCCCGGGAGTATGGCTACACCTTC
CDR3aa: CASSASREYGYTF

abundance: NA
d_gene: NA
j_gene: TRBJ2-7
v_gene: TRBV27
CDR3nt: TGTGCCAGCAGTTTTGGAACCGTGGAGGAGCAGTACTTC
CDR3aa: CASSFGTVEEQYF

abundance: NA
d_gene: TRBD1
j_gene: TRBJ1-2
v_gene: TRBV4-1
CDR3nt: TGCGCCAGCAGCCAAGATGGGGACAGGCCAAACTATGGCTACACCTTC
CDR3aa: CASSQDGDRPNYGYTF

abundance: NA
d_gene: NA
j_gene: TRBJ1-1
v_gene: TRBV9
CDR3nt: TGTGCCAGCAGCGCAGGGGACACTAACACTGAAGCTTTCTTT
CDR3aa: CASSAGDTNTEAFF

abundance: NA
d_gene: NA
j_gene: TRBJ2-4
v_gene: TRBV7-9
CDR3nt: TGTGCCAGCAGCTCACATGACAGTAGCAAAAACATTCAGTACTTC
CDR3aa: CASSSHDSSKNIQYF

abundance: few
d_gene: NA
j_gene: TRBJ1-5
v_gene: TRBV6-1
CDR3nt: TGTGCCAGCAGGGACGGACATAGCAATCAGCCCCAGCATTTT
CDR3aa: CASRDGHSNQPQHF

abundance: NA
d_gene: TRBD1
j_gene: TRBJ2-3
v_gene: TRBV6-6
CDR3nt: TGTGCCAGCAGTTACTCGACAGGGGCAGATACGCAGTATTTT
CDR3aa: CASSYSTGADTQYF

abundance: NA
d_gene: NA
j_gene: TRBJ2-1
v_gene: TRBV11-2
CDR3nt: TGTGCCAGCAGCTTCAGGAATGAGCAGTTCTTC
CDR3aa: CASSFRNEQFF

abundance: once
d_gene: NA
j_gene: TRBJ1-2
v_gene: TRBV7-3
CDR3nt: TGTGCCAGCAGCCTATTCGGCGGGGCAGGTGATGGCTACACCTTC
CDR3aa: CASSLFGGAGDGYTF

abundance: NA
d_gene: NA
j_gene: TRBJ2-2
v_gene: TRBV4-1
CDR3nt: TGCGCCAGCAGCCCCTCGGCCTCGGGGACCGGGGAGCTGTTTTTT
CDR3aa: CASSPSASGTGELFF

abundance: NA
d_gene: TRBD1
j_gene: TRBJ2-1
v_gene: TRBV5-1
CDR3nt: TGCGCCAGCAGCGATGACAGGGGAGGCGAGCAGTTCTTC
CDR3aa: CASSDDRGGEQFF

abundance: NA
d_gene: NA
j_gene: TRBJ2-1
v_gene: TRBV13
CDR3nt: TGTGCCAGCAGCCCCGATCAGGGGCCCTACAATGAGCAGTTCTTC
CDR3aa: CASSPDQGPYNEQFF

abundance: once
d_gene: NA
j_gene: TRBJ1-2
v_gene: TRBV29-1
CDR3nt: TGCAGCGTTGACGGGGGGGATAACTATGGCTACACCTTC
CDR3aa: CSVDGGDNYGYTF

abundance: few
d_gene: TRBD1
j_gene: TRBJ2-7
v_gene: TRBV29-1
CDR3nt: TGCAGCTCTCGGGACAGCTCCTACGAGCAGTACTTC
CDR3aa: CSSRDSSYEQYF

abundance: once
d_gene: NA
j_gene: TRBJ1-1
v_gene: TRBV7-9
CDR3nt: TGTGCCAGCAGCTCCCTCTGGGGGGTGAACACTGAAGCTTTCTTT
CDR3aa: CASSSLWGVNTEAFF

abundance: NA
d_gene: NA
j_gene: TRBJ2-7
v_gene: TRBV11-2
CDR3nt: TGTGCCAGCAGCTTGGGCAGATCCTACGAGCAGTACTTC
CDR3aa: CASSLGRSYEQYF

abundance: NA
d_gene: TRBD1
j_gene: TRBJ1-1
v_gene: TRBV6-5
CDR3nt: TGTGCCAGCTTTCAGGGGGCTTTTTACACTGAAGCTTTCTTT
CDR3aa: CASFQGAFYTEAFF

abundance: NA
d_gene: TRBD1
j_gene: TRBJ1-5
v_gene: TRBV7-8
CDR3nt: TGTGCCAGCAGCCCCCCCGGGACAGGGGGAAATCAGCCCCAGCATTTT
CDR3aa: CASSPPGTGGNQPQHF

abundance: few
d_gene: NA
j_gene: TRBJ1-5
v_gene: TRBV6-6
CDR3nt: TGTGCCAGCATAGGCGGCGGCAATCAGCCCCAGCATTTT
CDR3aa: CASIGGGNQPQHF

abundance: NA
d_gene: TRBD1
j_gene: TRBJ2-5
v_gene: TRBV6-5
CDR3nt: TGTGCCAGCAGTACAGGGGGCAAGACCCAGTACTTC
CDR3aa: CASSTGGKTQYF

abundance: NA
d_gene: TRBD1
j_gene: TRBJ1-2
v_gene: TRBV6-5
CDR3nt: TGTGCCAGCAGGGAAGGGACAGGTTATGGCTACACCTTC
CDR3aa: CASREGTGYGYTF

abundance: NA
d_gene: NA
j_gene: TRBJ2-7
v_gene: TRBV5-6
CDR3nt: TGTGCCAGCAGCTCCGCGTGGGGGGTCGAGCAGTACTTC
CDR3aa: CASSSAWGVEQYF

abundance: NA
d_gene: TRBD2
j_gene: TRBJ2-1
v_gene: TRBV5-4
CDR3nt: TGTGCCAGCAGCCCGACTAGCGGGGGTAATGAGCAGTTCTTC
CDR3aa: CASSPTSGGNEQFF

abundance: once
d_gene: TRBD1
j_gene: TRBJ1-5
v_gene: TRBV6-5
CDR3nt: TGTGCCAGCAGCCCTACGAAGACAGGGGATCAGCCCCAGCATTTT
CDR3aa: CASSPTKTGDQPQHF

abundance: NA
d_gene: NA
j_gene: TRBJ1-2
v_gene: TRBV12-5
CDR3nt: TGTGCTAGTGGTTTGTATTCAGAAGATGGCTACACCTTC
CDR3aa: CASGLYSEDGYTF

abundance: NA
d_gene: NA
j_gene: TRBJ2-5
v_gene: TRBV2
CDR3nt: TGTGCCAGCCGTGGAGGCCGGGGAGAGACCCAGTACTTC
CDR3aa: CASRGGRGETQYF

abundance: NA
d_gene: TRBD2
j_gene: TRBJ2-3
v_gene: TRBV2
CDR3nt: TGTGCCAGCGGACGACTAGCGGGGGGTCCCACAGATACGCAGTATTTT
CDR3aa: CASGRLAGGPTDTQYF

abundance: NA
d_gene: NA
j_gene: TRBJ1-3
v_gene: TRBV25-1
CDR3nt: TGTGCCAGCAGTCCCCGGACTGCCAGCTCTGGAAACACCATATATTTT
CDR3aa: CASSPRTASSGNTIYF

abundance: NA
d_gene: NA
j_gene: TRBJ1-1
v_gene: TRBV10-2
CDR3nt: TGCGCCAGCAGTGAAGGGCGAGGGACTGAAGCTTTCTTT
CDR3aa: CASSEGRGTEAFF

abundance: NA
d_gene: NA
j_gene: TRBJ1-3
v_gene: TRBV7-9
CDR3nt: TGTGCCAGCAGCTTAGGAGGTGGAAACACCATATATTTT
CDR3aa: CASSLGGGNTIYF

abundance: NA
d_gene: NA
j_gene: TRBJ2-7
v_gene: TRBV6-1
CDR3nt: TGTGCCAGCAGTGACTTCCCAGGCCTCTACGAGCAGTACTTC
CDR3aa: CASSDFPGLYEQYF

abundance: NA
d_gene: NA
j_gene: TRBJ2-7
v_gene: TRBV9
CDR3nt: TGTGCCAGCAGCGTAGGTACAGCTCTGGGCGAGCAGTACTTC
CDR3aa: CASSVGTALGEQYF

abundance: few
d_gene: TRBD1
j_gene: TRBJ2-7
v_gene: TRBV6-5
CDR3nt: TGTGCCAGCAGTCAAGGACAGGGGTTCAACGAGCAGTACTTC
CDR3aa: CASSQGQGFNEQYF

abundance: NA
d_gene: TRBD1
j_gene: TRBJ2-7
v_gene: TRBV11-2
CDR3nt: TGTGCCAGCAGCTTGGGGACAGGGGGCGAGCAGTACTTC
CDR3aa: CASSLGTGGEQYF

abundance: NA
d_gene: TRBD1
j_gene: TRBJ1-4
v_gene: TRBV5-5
CDR3nt: TGTGCCAGCAGCTCGCAGGGGGCGAGGGAAAAACTGTTTTTT
CDR3aa: CASSSQGAREKLFF

abundance: NA
d_gene: TRBD1
j_gene: TRBJ2-7
v_gene: TRBV6-1
CDR3nt: TGTGCCAGCAGGGCCCGGGACAGAACCTACGAGCAGTACTTC
CDR3aa: CASRARDRTYEQYF

abundance: NA
d_gene: TRBD2
j_gene: TRBJ2-1
v_gene: TRBV6-5
CDR3nt: TGTGCCAGCAGTTATAGCGGGGGGGTAAATGAGCAGTTCTTC
CDR3aa: CASSYSGGVNEQFF

abundance: once
d_gene: NA
j_gene: TRBJ1-2
v_gene: TRBV4-1
CDR3nt: TGCGCCAGCAGCCAAGCCGGGAGCTCAGGATGGGGCTACACCTTC
CDR3aa: CASSQAGSSGWGYTF

abundance: NA
d_gene: NA
j_gene: TRBJ1-2
v_gene: TRBV6-1
CDR3nt: TGTGCCAGCAGTGAGGTGGAGTCCGGGGGTAACTATGGCTACACCTTC
CDR3aa: CASSEVESGGNYGYTF

abundance: NA
d_gene: NA
j_gene: TRBJ1-1
v_gene: TRBV7-6
CDR3nt: TGTGCCAGCAGCGCAGGGGTAAACACTGAAGCTTTCTTT
CDR3aa: CASSAGVNTEAFF